This is a list of T cell receptor beta chains from one sample in a study of T cell responses to AZD1222 COVID-19 vaccine. Method: immunoSEQ multiplex PCR; TCRdb's copy keeps in-frame clones and lacks some. The table records about 100,000 clones, 87% of them present only once. Here the sequenced sample was peripheral blood, taken on day 0 of MenACWY control vaccination. These receptors all stem from an adult in good health. The CDR3 runs from the conserved cysteine through the conserved F or W. The D gene is left open where the match is weak. Clone size is given for some rows only: seen once, a few or many times, or a class if the clone is expanded.

d_call,j_call,v_call,clone_size,cdr3_aa,cdr3_nt
.,TRBJ2-1,TRBV7-2,.,CASSLRDGPGEQFF,TGTGCCAGCAGCCTGCGCGACGGTCCGGGGGAGCAGTTCTTC
.,TRBJ1-2,TRBV18,few,CASSPSSPRGYNGYTF,TGTGCCAGCTCACCAAGTAGTCCGAGGGGATATAATGGCTACACCTTC
TRBD1,TRBJ1-2,TRBV24-1,.,CATSESGTGWGYTF,TGTGCCACCAGTGAGTCCGGGACAGGGTGGGGCTACACCTTC
.,TRBJ1-5,TRBV10-3,.,CAIRRDNNQPQHF,TGTGCCATCAGGAGGGACAATAATCAGCCCCAGCATTTT
.,TRBJ1-1,TRBV7-2,.,CASSFAMSEAFF,TGTGCCAGCAGCTTTGCTATGTCTGAAGCTTTCTTT
TRBD2,TRBJ2-2,TRBV3-1/TRBV3-2,.,CASSRTSGRVGYTGELFF,TGTGCCAGCAGCCGGACTAGCGGGAGGGTTGGGTACACCGGGGAGCTGTTTTTT
.,TRBJ1-2,TRBV19,once,CASSMRSDYGYTF,TGTGCCAGTAGTATGAGGAGCGACTATGGCTACACCTTC
.,TRBJ1-6,TRBV30,.,CAWSAGPGRGLLHF,TGTGCCTGGAGTGCAGGGCCCGGTCGCGGTCTCCTCCACTTT
.,TRBJ2-2,TRBV6-4,few,CASSVQGTGELFF,TGTGCCAGCAGTGTCCAGGGCACCGGGGAGCTGTTTTTT
.,TRBJ1-1,TRBV7-2,.,CASSFTPNTEAFF,TGTGCCAGCAGCTTTACTCCGAACACTGAAGCTTTCTTT
.,TRBJ1-5,TRBV28,.,CASHYSNQPQHF,TGTGCCAGCCACTATAGCAATCAGCCCCAGCATTTT
TRBD1,TRBJ1-1,TRBV6-5,.,CASSYRTGGNTEAFF,TGTGCCAGCAGTTACCGGACAGGGGGGAACACTGAAGCTTTCTTT
.,TRBJ2-3,TRBV11-2,.,CASSLALTDTQYF,TGTGCCAGCAGCCTTGCCCTCACAGATACGCAGTATTTT
.,TRBJ1-2,TRBV30,once,CAWSETGVYGYTF,TGTGCCTGGAGTGAGACAGGCGTTTATGGCTACACCTTC
.,TRBJ2-1,TRBV24-1,once,CATSHYTANEQFF,TGTGCCACCAGTCACTACACCGCCAATGAGCAGTTCTTC
.,TRBJ1-5,TRBV2,few,CASTEGNQPQHF,TGTGCCAGCACGGAGGGAAATCAGCCCCAGCATTTT
.,TRBJ2-2,TRBV7-3,.,CASSLSLTGELFF,TGTGCCAGCAGCTTATCCCTCACCGGGGAGCTGTTTTTT
.,TRBJ2-3,TRBV3-1/TRBV3-2,.,CASSQAPTDTQYF,TGTGCCAGCAGCCAAGCGCCCACAGATACGCAGTATTTT
.,TRBJ1-2,TRBV27,.,CASSLTWRGGYRNYGYTF,TGTGCCAGCAGTTTGACGTGGCGGGGGGGATATCGTAACTATGGCTACACCTTC
TRBD2,TRBJ2-3,TRBV10-2,.,CASTLAGGTDTQYF,TGCGCCAGCACCCTTGCGGGGGGGACAGATACGCAGTATTTT
TRBD2,TRBJ2-3,TRBV3-1/TRBV3-2,.,CASSQGGSGGADTQYF,TGTGCCAGCAGCCAAGGAGGTAGCGGGGGGGCAGATACGCAGTATTTT
TRBD2,TRBJ2-3,TRBV7-2,.,CASSLVGLAGGPADTQYF,TGTGCCAGCAGCTTAGTTGGGCTAGCGGGAGGGCCGGCAGATACGCAGTATTTT
.,TRBJ1-6,TRBV5-1,.,CASSLGTDSNSPLHF,TGCGCCAGCAGCTTGGGGACAGATTCTAATTCACCCCTCCACTTT
.,TRBJ1-1,TRBV7-2,.,CASSLVGGDYTEAFF,TGTGCCAGCAGCTTAGTGGGAGGGGACTACACTGAAGCTTTCTTT
.,TRBJ2-6,TRBV5-1,.,CASSFTYSSGANVLTF,TGCGCCAGCAGCTTCACATATAGCTCTGGGGCCAACGTCCTGACTTTC
.,TRBJ1-1,TRBV19,once,CATRVNTEAFF,TGTGCCACTCGGGTGAACACTGAAGCTTTCTTT
.,TRBJ2-7,TRBV5-5,.,CASSFTNRHPYEQYF,TGTGCCAGCAGCTTCACGAACAGGCACCCCTACGAGCAGTACTTC
TRBD1,TRBJ1-2,TRBV6-5,few,CASRVGRGLYGYTF,TGTGCCAGCAGGGTCGGCAGGGGGCTCTATGGCTACACCTTC
TRBD2,TRBJ2-1,TRBV7-6,.,CASSLYPRTASGRAYNEQFF,TGTGCCAGCAGCTTATATCCCCGGACAGCTAGCGGGAGAGCCTACAATGAGCAGTTCTTC